A selection of T cell receptor beta chains follows, all from one sample in a study of T cell clonotyping in hematopoietic cell transplantation. Generated by immunoSEQ multiplex PCR, the TCRdb table keeps only in-frame clones and is missing some. The sample has fewer than 40,000 clones, 88% seen once. The material sequenced was peripheral blood mononuclear cells. The receptors stem from a woman aged 40 to 50 in good health. Some clones in this sample may be carry-over from other donors' samples. CDR3s include the opening cysteine and the closing phenylalanine or tryptophan. The order of the fields is V gene, CDR3 protein.

TRBV7-2,CASSPWQGESTEAFF
TRBV28,CAHGIAGAYEQYF
TRBV4-1,CASSQDFATDTQYF
TRBV28,CASSPLESMNTEAFF
TRBV7-6,CASSLSWEGANTGELFF
TRBV19,CASRLRGADTGELFF
TRBV19,CASSLAQSETQYF
TRBV7-6,CASSFNQGAEAFF
TRBV30,CAWSPGAPYGYTF
TRBV7-8,CASSLTGVGSYEQYF
TRBV6-5,CASSWDTMNTEAFF
TRBV18,CASSLRFNEQFF
TRBV19,CASALDGFLTEAFF
TRBV11-2,CASSIDLAGDRYF
TRBV7-9,CASSRIAGPFPEQYF
TRBV7-2,CASSLTGGTPDTQYF
TRBV5-1,CASSSGPSNEKLFF
TRBV9,CASSARTGINEKLFF
TRBV10-1,CASSESRQGNTIYF
TRBV25-1,CASRGQGLLEQFF
TRBV29-1,CSAESYGYTF
TRBV20-1,CSAGRPEQYF
TRBV6-6,CASDDEYYEQYF
TRBV18,CASSYTTGANTGELFF
TRBV28,CASTWFTLPGELFF
TRBV7-9,CASSLVTGNTDTQYF
TRBV19,CASSMTPTENTEAFF
TRBV4-2,CASSQDRGLETQYF
TRBV30,CAWSESAFNEKLFF
TRBV6-5,CASASGFGTQYF
TRBV5-1,CASSLSGSSDTQYF
TRBV28,CASSLPPRTSIYEQYF
TRBV7-9,CASSGQVASYGYTF
TRBV19,CASSLRETGAKLFF
TRBV6-6,CASSSPYNEQFF
TRBV6-5,CASSFLSRADGGYTF
TRBV6-6,CASSKLSTSEEQYF
TRBV2,CASSEGRALYEQYF
TRBV5-1,CASRPQVDTGELFF
TRBV30,CAWSSEEGLAGTQYF
TRBV30,CAWSVWGFIYF
TRBV5-6,CASSLGLAGETQYF
TRBV18,CASSPPRTDLYEQYF
TRBV19,CASSYGRAVQPQHF
TRBV6-5,CASSYFRRGDEKLFF
TRBV30,CAWSMSGAYEQYF
TRBV5-4,CASSPRKVNTEAFF
TRBV7-2,CASSPTVMGRTGELFF
TRBV2,CASSERIEGNGYTF
TRBV30,CAWRLSGSDTGELFF
TRBV9,CASSVGSTVYGYTF
TRBV5-4,CASSQLQDGSYEQYF
TRBV28,CASSPPALQPQHF
TRBV11-2,CASTWDEGSGANVLTF
TRBV5-1,CASSLSSGAANEQFF
TRBV2,CASSVLGDQGSRYF
TRBV5-4,CASSLGAEGEKLFF
TRBV30,CAWSVQAGDRYARGEQFF
TRBV30,CAWREGTVNTEAFF